What follows is one T cell receptor (beta chain) and its context. This clonotype showed up many times. Its antigen remains undetermined. The record has no base qualities; no much larger clone is one base away. TCR cDNA was synthesized by 5'RACE template switching, through which a universal primer site and unique molecular identifiers were introduced. Priming for cDNA synthesis came from both the TCR alpha and TCR beta constant segments. Libraries were amplified in two PCR steps, with sample barcodes and sequencing adapters added in the second step. Libraries were sequenced on Illumina HiSeq 2500 (2x100 bp) or NovaSeq (2x150 bp). In the authors' own workflow: Reads were demultiplexed and collapsed into UMI consensus sequences with MIGEC, and V(D)J alignment was performed with MiXCR. Vaccine-responding clonotypes were defined with edgeR using replicate PBMC samples, requiring FDR below 0.01 and a log2 fold change above 5 up to day 15. Bulk clonotypes were assigned CD4 or CD8 identity according to which sequenced CD4 or CD8 repertoire held them at higher abundance. TCRdb reanalyzed the raw reads on its own, using fastp at Q25 for trimming and MiXCR for clone calling, and kept in-frame beta chains. One record per CDR3 amino acid sequence lists the most common genes and DNA. The authors' filters were not applied to this entry. The sample table contains some 110,000 distinct CDR3 sequences; only one count was recorded for approximately 8.4% of them. Of the sample, about 25% falls within the top ten clones.

This entry comes from a study of T cells after yellow fever vaccination (dated by TCRdb to 2018 to 2020). Concerning the study at large: Libraries from fractions with low cell numbers were prepared with the SMART-Seq v4 Ultra Low Input RNA kit. To follow T-cell clones before and after primary and booster YFV17D yellow fever vaccination, bulk TCR alpha and beta repertoires were sequenced over time. Two healthy male donors, one aged 18 to 30 and one aged 30 to 40 years, made up the cohort. Bulk PBMC replicates and cell subsets were isolated from blood drawn at multiple timepoints before and after both primary and secondary immunization. Overall results and qualifications from the work: A small fraction of clonotypes appeared in both the CD4 and CD8 compartments, likely as a result of convergent recombination. Compared with the primary T-cell response, the secondary T-cell response was faster but weaker, reaching its peak on day 5 rather than on day 15. Because only a couple of donors were included in the study, the extent to which the findings can be generalized is limited. Most clones expanded after primary vaccination were re-detected after the booster (96% of CD4 and roughly 87% of CD8), suggesting broad memory maintenance. Computational filtering was required because FACS-sorted repertoires could contain abundant contaminating clonotypes from the bulk population.

The treatment or condition label on this specimen signifies: live attenuated yellow fever vaccine strain. PBMCs were isolated from peripheral blood using a standard Ficoll-Paque protocol. CD4 and CD8 T-cell fractions were isolated with Dynabeads CD4 and CD8 positive selection kits. TriZol was used to extract RNA from bulk PBMCs, CD4 and CD8 fractions, and dextramer-positive and dextramer-negative fractions. At the junction V is shortened by 2 bases and J by 1 base; bases outside the gene matches: 12. For CDR1 and CDR2, the germline V gene lists SGHVS and FQNEAQ. From its cysteine to its phenylalanine, the CDR3 spans 18 amino acids. Only the CDR3 part of the read is kept: 54 bases, read in frame from the first base.

The V and J segments used are TRBV7-8 and TRBJ2-5; 8 of the junction bases match TRBD2. The material was CD8+ T cells sorted from PBMCs, obtained 45 days after the yellow fever booster vaccination. The receptor was isolated from a man aged 25 to 40 who received the YFV17D yellow fever vaccine. The nucleotide sequence reads TGTGCCAGCAGCTTAAATCGGGAGGGCCCTTTGGGCCAAGAGACCCAGTACTTC. The translation is CASSLNREGPLGQETQYF.